This T cell receptor beta chain stems from a study of cytotoxic CD8 clonotypes in ibrutinib-treated CLL. Study summary: The patient breakdown showed roughly 10 relapsed/refractory and under 16 treatment-naive cases, with fewer than 18 IGHV unmutated.

Targeted sequencing depth ranged from 1 in 200,000 to 1 in 1 million T cells. The protocol was immunoSEQ multiplex PCR, while the TCRdb copy is restricted to in-frame clones and leaves out a portion. The data contain approximately 15,000 clones, roughly four fifths of them singletons. Concerning this clone: Its target is not known.

Germline V CDR1 and CDR2: MNHEY, SVGAGI. The CDR3 length is 14 residues. V lost 0 bases and J 1 base, leaving 4 bases between the germline ends. Whole-study results and caveats: Timing of sampling differed between sustained-remission and progressing patients. Public clonotypes, found uncommonly, either contracted or stayed stable on treatment.

Material: PBMCs, obtained before ibrutinib treatment. The receptor's source is a human donor with chronic lymphocytic leukemia. J is TRBJ2-4 and V is TRBV6-5, with unresolved D. The CDR3 DNA sequence: TGTGCCAGCAGTTACTCACCGGCCAAAAACATTCAGTACTTC. Protein product: CASSYSPAKNIQYF.